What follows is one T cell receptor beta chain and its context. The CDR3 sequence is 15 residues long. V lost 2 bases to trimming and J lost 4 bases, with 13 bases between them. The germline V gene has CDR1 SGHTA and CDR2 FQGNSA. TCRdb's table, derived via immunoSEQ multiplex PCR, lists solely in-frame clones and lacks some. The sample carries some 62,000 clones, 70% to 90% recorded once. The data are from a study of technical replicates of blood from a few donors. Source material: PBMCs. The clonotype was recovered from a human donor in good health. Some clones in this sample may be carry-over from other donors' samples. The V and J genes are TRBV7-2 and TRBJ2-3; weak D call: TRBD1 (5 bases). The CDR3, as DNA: TGTGCCAGCAGCTTATTGCCCCAGGGTCCAGATACGCAGTATTTT. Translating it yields CASSLLPQGPDTQYF.